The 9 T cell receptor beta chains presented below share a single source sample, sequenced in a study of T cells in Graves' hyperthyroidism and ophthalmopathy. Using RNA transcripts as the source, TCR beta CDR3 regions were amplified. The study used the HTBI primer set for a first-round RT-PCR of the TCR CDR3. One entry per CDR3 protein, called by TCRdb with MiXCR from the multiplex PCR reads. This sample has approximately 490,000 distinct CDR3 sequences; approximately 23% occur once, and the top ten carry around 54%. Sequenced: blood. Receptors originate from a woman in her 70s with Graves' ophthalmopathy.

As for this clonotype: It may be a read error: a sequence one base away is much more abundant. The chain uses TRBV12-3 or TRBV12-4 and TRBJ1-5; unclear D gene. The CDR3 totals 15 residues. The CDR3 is CASSLSGIKSKPKHF. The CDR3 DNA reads TGTGCCAGCAGTTTATCCGGGATCAAAAGCAAGCCCAAGCATTTT.

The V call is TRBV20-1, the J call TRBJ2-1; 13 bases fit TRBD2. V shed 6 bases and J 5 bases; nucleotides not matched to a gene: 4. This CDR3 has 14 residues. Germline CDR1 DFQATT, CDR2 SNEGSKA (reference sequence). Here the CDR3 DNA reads TGCAGTGCCGCCGGGACTAGCGGGAACAATGAGCAGTTCTTC. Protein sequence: CSAAGTSGNNEQFF.

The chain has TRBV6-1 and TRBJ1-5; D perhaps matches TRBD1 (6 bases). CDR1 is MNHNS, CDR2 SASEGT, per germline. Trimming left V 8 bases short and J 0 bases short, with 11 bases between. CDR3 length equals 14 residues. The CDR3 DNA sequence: TGTGCCAGCGAGGGGGTTACTAGCAATCAGCCCCAGCATTTT. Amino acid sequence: CASEGVTSNQPQHF.

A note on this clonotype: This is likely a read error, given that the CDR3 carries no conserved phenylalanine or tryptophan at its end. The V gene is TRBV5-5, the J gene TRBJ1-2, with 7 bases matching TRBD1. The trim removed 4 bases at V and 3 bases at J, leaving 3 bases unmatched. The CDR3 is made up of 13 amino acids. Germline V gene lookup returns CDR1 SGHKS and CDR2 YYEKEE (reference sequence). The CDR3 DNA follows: TGTGCCAGCAGCCCAGACAGGGACTATGGCTACACCTCC. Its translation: CASSPDRDYGYTS.

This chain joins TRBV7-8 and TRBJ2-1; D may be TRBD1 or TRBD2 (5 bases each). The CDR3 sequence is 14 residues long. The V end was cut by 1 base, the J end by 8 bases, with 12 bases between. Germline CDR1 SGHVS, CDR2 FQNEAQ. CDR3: CASSLGDRWDEQFF. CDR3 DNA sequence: TGTGCCAGCAGCTTAGGGGACCGATGGGATGAGCAGTTCTTC. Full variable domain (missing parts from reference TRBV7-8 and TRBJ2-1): GAGVSQSPRYKVAKRGQDVALRCDPISGHVSLFWYQQALGQGPEFLTYFQNEAQLDKSGLPSDRFFAERPEGSVSTLKIQRTQQEDSAVYLCASSLGDRWDEQFFGPGTRLTVL.

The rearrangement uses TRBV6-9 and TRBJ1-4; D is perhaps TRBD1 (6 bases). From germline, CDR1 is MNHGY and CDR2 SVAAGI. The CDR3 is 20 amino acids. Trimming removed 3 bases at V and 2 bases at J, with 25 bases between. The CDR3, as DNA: TGTGCCAGCAGTTACGAGGCCGGGGGCGTGGGGATGGAGACTAATGAAAAACTGTTTTTT. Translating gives CASSYEAGGVGMETNEKLFF.

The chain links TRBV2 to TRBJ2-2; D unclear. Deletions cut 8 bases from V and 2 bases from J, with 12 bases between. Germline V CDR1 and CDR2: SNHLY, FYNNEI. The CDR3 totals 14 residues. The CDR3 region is CASSNLRNTGELFF. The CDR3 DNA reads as TGTGCCAGCTCGAACTTAAGAAACACCGGGGAGCTGTTTTTT.

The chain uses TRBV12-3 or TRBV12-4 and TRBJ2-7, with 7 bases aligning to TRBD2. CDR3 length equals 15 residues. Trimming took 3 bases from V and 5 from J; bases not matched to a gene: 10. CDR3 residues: CASSFIGRSTDEQYF. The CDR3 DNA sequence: TGTGCCAGCAGTTTTATCGGGAGGTCCACCGACGAGCAGTACTTC.

DNA for the CDR3: TGCGCCAGCAGCTCGGATCATAAGGGGTCCGATGAGCAGTTCTTC. Its translation: CASSSDHKGSDEQFF. This sequence joins TRBV5-1 and TRBJ2-1; possible D gene TRBD1, 5 bases. Germline lookup yields CDR1 SGHRS and CDR2 YFSETQ. The V gene lost 3 bases and the J gene lost 8 bases, with 18 bases spanning the gap. The CDR3 sequence is 15 residues long.